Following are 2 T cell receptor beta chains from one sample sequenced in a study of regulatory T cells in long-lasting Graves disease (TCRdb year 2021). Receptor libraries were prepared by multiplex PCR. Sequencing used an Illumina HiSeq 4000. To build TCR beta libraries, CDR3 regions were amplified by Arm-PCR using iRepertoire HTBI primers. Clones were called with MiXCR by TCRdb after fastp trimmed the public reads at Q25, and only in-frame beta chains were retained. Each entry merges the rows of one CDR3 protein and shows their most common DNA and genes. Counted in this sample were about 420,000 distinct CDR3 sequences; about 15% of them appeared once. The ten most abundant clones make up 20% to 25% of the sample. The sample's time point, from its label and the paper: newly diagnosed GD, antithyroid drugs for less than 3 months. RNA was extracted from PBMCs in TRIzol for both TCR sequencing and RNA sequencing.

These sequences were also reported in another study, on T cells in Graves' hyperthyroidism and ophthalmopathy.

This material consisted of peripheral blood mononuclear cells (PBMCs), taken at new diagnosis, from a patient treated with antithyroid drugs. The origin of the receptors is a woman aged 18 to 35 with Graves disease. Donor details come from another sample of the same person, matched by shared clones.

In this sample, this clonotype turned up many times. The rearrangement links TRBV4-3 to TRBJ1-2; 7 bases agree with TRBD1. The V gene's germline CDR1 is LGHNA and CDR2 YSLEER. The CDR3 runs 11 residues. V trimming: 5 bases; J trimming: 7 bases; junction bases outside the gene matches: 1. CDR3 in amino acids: CASSAGGGYTF. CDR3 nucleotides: TGCGCCAGCAGCGCAGGGGGTGGCTACACCTTC.

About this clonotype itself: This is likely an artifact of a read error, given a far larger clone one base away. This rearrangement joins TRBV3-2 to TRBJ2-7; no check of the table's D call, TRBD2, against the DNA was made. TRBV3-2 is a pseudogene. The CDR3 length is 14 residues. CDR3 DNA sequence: TGTGCCAGCAGCCACGGAGGCACCTCCTACGAGCAGTACTTC. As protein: CASSHGGTSYEQYF.